This TCR beta chain was recorded in a study of T cell responses to AZD1222 COVID-19 vaccine. In the study overall: It was second doses at about 4 or about 12 weeks that were pooled. Points from the study as a whole: Clonal diversity was possibly underestimated; the donors were predominantly white British and more often female. Spike-specific TCR depth and breadth grew after two AZD1222 doses. CD4 TCRs linked to vaccination spanned spike, dominating at 160-218 and 743-854.

Germline loops: CDR1 GTSNPN, CDR2 SVGIG (reference sequence). The CDR3 spans 12 residues. V was pared by 3 bases and J by 6 bases, with 12 bases between. This clone has only one observation. No antigen is known for it. Assay used: immunoSEQ multiplex PCR; TCRdb lists only in-frame clones, some missing. The sample comprises 200,000 or so clones, almost 95% of which are singletons, and about 9.2% rests with the top ten. This clonotype was obtained from an adult in good health. The chain is built from TRBV30 and TRBJ2-7, with D possibly being TRBD1 or TRBD2 (5 bases each). The sequencing used peripheral blood, collected on day 0 of AZD1222 vaccination. Here the CDR3 DNA reads TGTGCCTGGAGCCGCAGGGACGGCGAGCAGTACTTC. It translates to CAWSRRDGEQYF.